The present entry profiles one T cell receptor (beta chain) with its context. Its antigen specificity is not known. There are no base qualities to consult, and no much larger clone falls within one base. In the germline V gene (reference sequence), CDR1 corresponds to SEHNR and CDR2 to FQNEAQ. V lost 8 bases and J lost 1 base, and the count of bases not matched to a germline gene is 5. The CDR3 numbers 13 residues from cysteine through phenylalanine. Only the CDR3 part of the read is kept: 39 bases, read in frame from the first base. Genomic DNA served as template for TCR beta VDJ combination and CDR3 sequence profiling. An Illumina HiSeq 2000 was the platform used for TCR repertoire sequencing. The source study handled its data this way. TRBV/TRBJ rearrangement plots, CDR3 size and DJ length profiles, and Simpson's diversity index were used to evaluate the repertoires. The immunodominant clone was defined as the most abundant DNA sequence in deep sequencing data. CDR3 amino acid sequences were screened for sharing across subjects and compared with published repertoires and the VDJdb database. TCRdb trimmed public reads at Q25 via fastp, called clones via MiXCR and kept in-frame beta chains. Each record represents a unique CDR3 protein, reported with the most common genes and DNA among its rows. The V and J calls were determined by TCRdb, not by the authors. Within this sample are approximately 300,000 distinct CDR3 sequences, with 45% to 65% of them counted one time only. The ten largest clonotypes hold roughly 1.3% of the sample.

This entry is derived from a study of CD8+CD57+ T cells in acquired aplastic anemia (dated by TCRdb to the late 2010s). Regarding the research as a whole: DNA extracted from sorted CD4+ and CD8+ cells had a mean of around 3 ug, with a range of roughly 0.17 to 30 ug. CD8+CD57+ expansion was defined as a frequency above the mean frequency observed in healthy subjects. Overall study outcomes, separate from this receptor: Roughly 31 CD8+ CDR3 sequences were shared between patients and controls but appeared highly expressed in patients and within their immunodominant clones. CD8+ Simpson's diversity did not differ significantly between patients and healthy controls (P=0.060).

Flow cytometry had shown CD8+CD57+ cell expansion in the patients selected for sequencing. All patients had severe acquired aplastic anemia diagnosed by International Study of Aplastic Anemia and Agranulocytosis and Camitta criteria. No therapy had been received by the patients at the time of blood sampling. TCR repertoires of sorted CD4+ and CD8+ blood T cells from severe aplastic anemia patients and healthy subjects were deep-sequenced in the study. In the USA, patient enrollment took place under clinicaltrials.gov protocols 00001620, 01623167, 00001397, 00071045, 00081523 and 00961064. Ficoll-Paque density gradient centrifugation was used to isolate peripheral blood mononuclear cells. CD4+ and CD8+ T cells were sorted by FACS or magnetic beads before DNA extraction.

The chain uses TRBV7-9 and TRBJ2-7; 7 bases in the junction line up with TRBD2. The sequenced material came from sorted CD4+, CD8+, or CD8+CD57+ T cells (not recorded which) from PBMCs. The receptor comes from a human donor with aplastic anemia. CDR3 region: CASRRGESYEQYF. Here is the DNA: TGTGCCAGCCGTCGGGGGGAGTCCTACGAGCAGTACTTC.